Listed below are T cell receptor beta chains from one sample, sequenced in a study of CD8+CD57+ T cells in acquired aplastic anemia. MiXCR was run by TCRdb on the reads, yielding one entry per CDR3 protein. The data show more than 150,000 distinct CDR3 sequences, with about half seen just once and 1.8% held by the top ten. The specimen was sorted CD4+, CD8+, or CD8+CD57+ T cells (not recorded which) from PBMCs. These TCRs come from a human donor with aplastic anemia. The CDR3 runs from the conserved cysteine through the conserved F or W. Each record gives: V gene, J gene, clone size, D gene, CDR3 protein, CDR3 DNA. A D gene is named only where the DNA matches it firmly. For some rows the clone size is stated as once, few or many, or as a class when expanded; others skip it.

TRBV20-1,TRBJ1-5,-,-,CSARSAANSNQPQHF,TGCAGTGCTAGAAGTGCGGCGAATAGCAATCAGCCCCAGCATTTT
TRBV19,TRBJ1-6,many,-,CASRMNSLENSPLHF,TGTGCCAGTAGGATGAACTCCCTAGAGAATTCACCCCTCCACTTT
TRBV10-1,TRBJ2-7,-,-,CASSEGLVGHEQYF,TGCGCCAGCAGTGAAGGTCTAGTAGGCCACGAGCAGTACTTC
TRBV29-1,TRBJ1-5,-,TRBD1,CSVSLGQGVFSNQPQHF,TGCAGCGTTTCCCTCGGACAGGGGGTGTTCAGCAATCAGCCCCAGCATTTT
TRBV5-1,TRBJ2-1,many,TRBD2,CASATSGNYREQFF,TGCGCCAGCGCTACTAGCGGAAATTACAGGGAGCAGTTCTTC
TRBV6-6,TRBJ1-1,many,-,CASIGDTEAFF,TGTGCCAGCATCGGAGACACTGAAGCTTTCTTT
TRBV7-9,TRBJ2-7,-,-,CASSPRQAYEQYF,TGTGCCAGCAGCCCCAGACAGGCCTACGAGCAGTACTTC
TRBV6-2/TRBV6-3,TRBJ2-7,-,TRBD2,CASSYSGRLAGRRQYF,TGTGCCAGCAGTTACTCGGGTCGGCTAGCGGGAAGACGGCAGTACTTC
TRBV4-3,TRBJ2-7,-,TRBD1,CASSQERDSYEQYF,TGCGCCAGCAGCCAAGAGAGGGACAGCTACGAGCAGTACTTC
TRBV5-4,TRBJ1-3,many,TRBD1,CASSSKDRVGGNTIYF,TGTGCCAGCAGCTCAAAGGACAGGGTGGGTGGAAACACCATATATTTT
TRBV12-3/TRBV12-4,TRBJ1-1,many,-,CASTIRGRTEAFF,TGTGCCAGCACCATAAGAGGGAGGACTGAAGCTTTCTTT
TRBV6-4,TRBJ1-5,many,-,CASSKEENQPQHF,TGTGCCAGCAGTAAGGAAGAAAATCAGCCCCAGCATTTT
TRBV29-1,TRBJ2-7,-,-,CSVEVSRGYEQYF,TGCAGCGTTGAAGTCTCCCGAGGTTACGAGCAGTACTTC
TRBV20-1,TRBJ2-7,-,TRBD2,CSAWDGTSGGYEQYF,TGCAGTGCTTGGGATGGGACTAGCGGGGGTTACGAGCAGTACTTC
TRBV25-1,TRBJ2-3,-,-,CASGLSIDTQYF,TGTGCTAGTGGTTTGTCGATAGATACGCAGTATTTT
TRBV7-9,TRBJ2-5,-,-,CASSLASDSQETQYF,TGTGCCAGCAGCTTAGCTTCCGACAGCCAAGAGACCCAGTACTTC
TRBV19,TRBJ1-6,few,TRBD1,CASSLQGYSPLHF,TGTGCCAGTAGTCTACAGGGGTACTCACCCCTCCACTTT
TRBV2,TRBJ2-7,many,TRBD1,CASSGTAQYF,TGTGCCAGCTCGGGGACAGCGCAGTACTTC
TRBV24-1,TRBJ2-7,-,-,CATSDSSRGSNEQYF,TGTGCCACCAGTGATTCGTCACGGGGGAGTAATGAGCAGTACTTC
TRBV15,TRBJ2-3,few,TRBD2,CATSRGLAGSTDTQYF,TGTGCCACCAGCAGAGGACTAGCGGGTAGCACAGATACGCAGTATTTT
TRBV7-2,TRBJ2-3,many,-,CASSNNPGPPATDTQYF,TGTGCCAGCAGCAATAATCCCGGACCCCCCGCCACAGATACGCAGTATTTT
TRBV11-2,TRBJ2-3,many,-,CASSSQGDGTDTQYF,TGTGCCAGCAGCTCCCAGGGCGACGGCACAGATACGCAGTATTTT
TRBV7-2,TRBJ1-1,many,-,CASSNAVNTEAFF,TGTGCCAGCAGCAACGCCGTGAACACTGAAGCTTTCTTT
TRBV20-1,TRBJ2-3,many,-,CSAGPGTLTDTQYF,TGCAGTGCTGGACCAGGGACTTTGACAGATACGCAGTATTTT
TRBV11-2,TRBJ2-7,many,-,CASSLDGRVAVNEQYF,TGTGCCAGCAGCTTGGACGGGAGAGTCGCGGTGAACGAGCAGTACTTC
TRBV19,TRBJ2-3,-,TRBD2,CASTRGREADTQYF,TGTGCCAGTACGCGCGGGAGGGAGGCAGATACGCAGTATTTT
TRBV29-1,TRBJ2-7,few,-,CSVLGTGQAEQYF,TGCAGCGTTTTAGGCACAGGCCAAGCCGAGCAGTACTTC
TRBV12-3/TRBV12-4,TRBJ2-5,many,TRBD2,CASSLTSGGALETQYF,TGTGCCAGCAGTCTGACTAGCGGGGGGGCCTTAGAGACCCAGTACTTC
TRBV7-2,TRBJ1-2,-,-,CASSSGLRRDGYTF,TGTGCCAGCAGCTCAGGGTTGCGGCGGGATGGCTACACCTTC
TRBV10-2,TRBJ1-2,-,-,CASSPTGIRGYTF,TGCGCCAGCAGCCCCACCGGGATCCGTGGCTACACCTTC
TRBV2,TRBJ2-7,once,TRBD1,CASSGRDRGRYEQYF,TGTGCCAGCAGTGGACGGGACAGGGGAAGGTACGAGCAGTACTTC
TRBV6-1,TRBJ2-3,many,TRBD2,CASSRQRESTDTQYF,TGTGCCAGCAGTCGTCAGCGGGAGTCAACAGATACGCAGTATTTT
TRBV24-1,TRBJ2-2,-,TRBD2,CATGTSGSPGELFF,TGTGCCACAGGGACTAGCGGGAGTCCCGGGGAGCTGTTTTTT
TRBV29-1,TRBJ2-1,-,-,CSVEPPARRGEQFF,TGCAGCGTTGAACCCCCCGCGCGTCGGGGTGAGCAGTTCTTC
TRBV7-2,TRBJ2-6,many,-,CASSLGPPRQALTLWANVLTF,TGTGCCAGCAGCTTAGGGCCCCCTCGACAGGCACTAACCCTCTGGGCCAACGTCCTGACTTTC
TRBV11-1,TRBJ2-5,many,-,CASSLGLQETQYF,TGTGCCAGCAGCTTAGGCCTCCAAGAGACCCAGTACTTC
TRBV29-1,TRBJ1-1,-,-,CSVVGERTEAFF,TGCAGCGTTGTGGGGGAGCGCACTGAAGCTTTCTTT
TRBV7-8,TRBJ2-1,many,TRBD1,CASTTGTGVNEQFF,TGTGCCAGCACCACCGGGACAGGGGTCAATGAGCAGTTCTTC
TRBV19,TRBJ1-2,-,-,CASSIEQAYGYTF,TGTGCCAGTAGTATAGAACAGGCCTATGGCTACACCTTC
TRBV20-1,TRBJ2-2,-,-,CSAIKSGTGELFF,TGCAGTGCGATTAAGTCAGGGACCGGGGAGCTGTTTTTT
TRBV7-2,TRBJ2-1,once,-,CASSLAGFSYNEQFF,TGTGCCAGCAGCTTAGCGGGGTTCTCCTACAATGAGCAGTTCTTC
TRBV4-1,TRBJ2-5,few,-,CASSARGAETQYF,TGCGCCAGCAGCGCTCGGGGGGCGGAGACCCAGTACTTC
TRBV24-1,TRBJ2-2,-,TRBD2,CATSVPGGAVGELFF,TGTGCCACCAGTGTGCCCGGGGGGGCCGTCGGGGAGCTGTTTTTT
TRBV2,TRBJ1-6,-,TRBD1,CASSELTGGFDSPLHF,TGTGCCAGCAGTGAACTGACAGGGGGCTTTGATTCACCCCTCCACTTT
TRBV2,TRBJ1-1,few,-,CASSVRSSNTEAFF,TGTGCCAGCAGCGTCCGGTCGTCTAACACTGAAGCTTTCTTT
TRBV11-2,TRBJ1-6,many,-,CASSKRQGAGTNSPLHF,TGTGCCAGCAGCAAGAGACAAGGGGCAGGGACTAATTCACCCCTCCACTTT
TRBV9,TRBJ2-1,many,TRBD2,CASSVQGLGPNEQFF,TGTGCCAGCAGCGTACAGGGACTAGGTCCGAATGAGCAGTTCTTC
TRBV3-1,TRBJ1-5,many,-,CASSQGARDQPQHF,TGTGCCAGCAGCCAAGGGGCAAGAGATCAGCCCCAGCATTTT